This T cell receptor beta chain is drawn from a study of T cell responses to AZD1222 COVID-19 vaccine. Overall study results and limits: Sampling captured repertoires only after the peak T cell response. Following two doses of AZD1222, Spike-specific TCR breadth and depth rose. There were vaccine-associated CD4 TCRs across spike, dominant at 160-218 and 743-854.

Per the germline V gene, CDR1 is MNHNY and CDR2 is SVGAGI (reference sequence). The V end lost 6 bases, the J end lost 3 bases, and 6 bases lay between the germline ends. The CDR3 is made up of 11 amino acids. Note on this clone: Its specificity is not known.

Libraries were prepared by immunoSEQ multiplex PCR; TCRdb keeps only in-frame clonotypes and omits some of them. This table has about 170,000 clones, 92% appearing once. This specimen was peripheral blood, taken on day 0 of AZD1222 vaccination. The source of this sequence is an adult in good health. The chain carries TRBV6-6 and TRBJ2-7; the D is unclear. CDR3 in DNA: TGTGCCAGCAGCAATAACTACGAGCAGTACTTC. This sequence encodes CASSNNYEQYF.